Listed here are 3 T cell receptor beta chains from one sample, sequenced in a study of control samples from healthy donors and cancer patients. Repertoires were generated with immunoSEQ multiplex PCR, while TCRdb's copy carries only in-frame clones and drops some. This sample's table has about 190,000 clones. Sequences were obtained from blood. These receptors all stem from a woman aged 25 to 39 in good health.

This rearrangement joins TRBV4-2 to TRBJ1-1; 8 bases line up with TRBD1. Trimming cost V 2 bases and J 1 base; bases outside gene matches: 9. Germline CDR1 is LGHNA and CDR2 is YNFKEQ. There are 17 residues in the CDR3. The CDR3 sequence: CASSQSLSGTGNTEAFF. The CDR3 DNA reads TGTGCCAGCAGCCAAAGCCTCTCCGGGACAGGGAACACTGAAGCTTTCTTT.

The chain combines TRBV5-1 with TRBJ2-1; a possible D gene is TRBD2 (6 bases). Germline V lookup: CDR1 SGHRS, CDR2 YFSETQ. The CDR3 consists of 15 residues. Trimming left V 1 base short and J 7 bases short, with 15 bases between. CDR3: CASSLSTAGTNEQFF. CDR3 nucleotide sequence: TGCGCCAGCAGCTTGTCAACGGCGGGGACTAATGAGCAGTTCTTC.

The gene calls are TRBV27 and TRBJ2-1; D is possibly TRBD1 or TRBD2 (5 bases each). CDR1 and CDR2 (germline): MNHEY, SMNVEV (reference sequence). V shed 5 bases and J shed 6 bases, with 14 bases lying between them. The CDR3 is 14 amino acids. Here the CDR3 DNA reads TGTGCCAGCAGTCCCAGCGGCAGGGCCAATGAGCAGTTCTTC. This encodes CASSPSGRANEQFF.